This T cell receptor beta chain is drawn from a study of T cell responses to AZD1222 COVID-19 vaccine. Findings and limits, study-wide: Donors were chiefly white British, with a greater number of females, and clonal diversity was perhaps underestimated. Baseline seropositives among AZD1222 recipients totaled only five or six. Without day 14 samples, only post-peak T cell repertoires were studied.

A remark on this clone: Its antigen is as yet unknown.

Trimming shortened V by 3 bases and J by 7 bases, and 13 bases separated the two germline ends. The germline CDR1 and CDR2 sequences are LGHNA and YNFKEQ. CDR3 size: 15 residues. The method was immunoSEQ multiplex PCR; TCRdb's version includes in-frame clones alone and lacks a portion of them. The table lists more than 95,000 clones, roughly 91% of them singletons. Material: peripheral blood, obtained on day 0 of AZD1222 vaccination. The TCR comes from an adult in good health. The chain employs TRBV4-2 and TRBJ1-6; D is unclear. CDR3 sequence (DNA): TGTGCCAGCAGCCAGTATCGGACGGCAAATTCACCCCTCCACTTT. Its translation is CASSQYRTANSPLHF.